One and the same sample provided the 10 T cell receptor beta chains below, sequenced in a study of cytomegalovirus exposure and HLA in healthy donors. PCR primers comprised 60 Vbeta and 13 Jbeta primers. Sequencing was performed with immunoSEQ multiplex PCR; in TCRdb, only in-frame clones are kept and a portion is missing. The sample lists about 160,000 clones, 65% to 90% occurring once. Sequencing was done on a sample of PBMCs. The receptors stem from a woman aged 18-29 years in good health and CMV-seronegative.

V usage is TRBV7-8 and J usage is TRBJ2-7; 11 bases line up with TRBD1. The germline V gene has CDR1 SGHVS and CDR2 FQNEAQ. After removal of 3 bases from V and 6 bases from J, the junction contained 7 bases not matched to a gene. This CDR3 comprises 15 residues. The CDR3 protein is CASSFFRTGGGEQYF. The CDR3 DNA sequence: TGTGCCAGCAGCTTTTTCAGGACAGGGGGCGGCGAGCAGTACTTC.

J is TRBJ1-1 and V is TRBV11-2; 8 bases align to TRBD1. Germline lookup yields CDR1 SGHAT and CDR2 FQNNGV. V shed 3 bases and J 3 bases; nucleotides not matched to a gene: 9. The CDR3 loop spans 16 amino acids. The CDR3 sequence: CASSLYSQQGDTEAFF. The CDR3 DNA reads TGTGCCAGCAGCTTGTATTCGCAACAGGGGGACACTGAAGCTTTCTTT.

This clone was seen only once. The chain uses TRBV28 and TRBJ2-1; no clear D. The CDR3 spans 12 residues. Germline lookup yields CDR1 MDHEN and CDR2 SYDVKM. V lost 6 bases, J lost 13 bases, and 16 bases lay in between. Here the CDR3 reads CASRATSALQFF. The CDR3 DNA reads TGTGCCAGCAGGGCGACATCTGCTTTACAGTTCTTC.

The chain carries TRBV6-1 and TRBJ2-3; tentatively, D is TRBD1 (7 bases). V gave up 5 bases and J gave up 4 bases, with 10 bases separating them. This CDR3 contains 13 residues. The V gene's germline CDR1 is MNHNS and CDR2 SASEGT. The DNA of the CDR3 is TGTGCCAGCAGTCTCAGGGGGGCAGATACGCAGTATTTT. Its translation is CASSLRGADTQYF.

The V and J genes are TRBV5-6 and TRBJ1-5; a weak D match, TRBD1 (5 bases). The V end lost 0 bases, the J end lost 7 bases, and 8 bases lay between the germline ends. This CDR3 comprises 13 residues. Germline V gene sequence: CDR1 SGHDT, CDR2 YYEEEE. CDR3 residues: CASSLGTSQPQHF. The CDR3 region has the DNA TGTGCCAGCAGCTTGGGGACATCACAGCCCCAGCATTTT.

V and J are TRBV2 and TRBJ1-2; 9 bases fit TRBD1. J gave up 0 bases and V 1 base, and 15 bases lay outside the gene matches. CDR3 length: 20 amino acids. CDR1 and CDR2 from the germline V gene are SNHLY and FYNNEI. The CDR3 region has the DNA TGTGCCAGCAGTGAAGATAGGACAGGGGCCTTTCCTTTAGCTAACTATGGCTACACCTTC. Its translation: CASSEDRTGAFPLANYGYTF.

This chain connects TRBV21-1 to TRBJ1-6; the D call in the table, TRBD1, was not verified against the DNA. TRBV21-1 is a recognized pseudogene. The CDR3 covers 12 residues. CDR3: CASIIPGQGRPF. In DNA form, the CDR3 reads TGTGCCAGCATTATTCCGGGACAGGGTCGGCCCTTT.

V gene TRBV19 combines with J gene TRBJ2-7, with 7 bases identical to TRBD2. The CDR3 is made up of 13 amino acids. After removal of 9 bases from V and 0 bases from J, the junction contained 5 bases not matched to a gene. In germline, CDR1 is LNHDA, CDR2 SQIVND (reference sequence). For the CDR3, the DNA is TGTGCCAGCGGGGAGCGGGACTCCTACGAGCAGTACTTC. Its protein product is CASGERDSYEQYF.

The gene calls are TRBV6-1 and TRBJ2-1, with TRBD2 as a possible D gene (5 bases). V was pared by 6 bases and J by 0 bases, with 12 bases between. Germline V gene data show CDR1 as MNHNS and CDR2 as SASEGT. The CDR3 consists of 15 residues. The CDR3 region has the DNA TGTGCCAGCAGCAGATTAGGGAGCTCCTACAATGAGCAGTTCTTC. This translates into CASSRLGSSYNEQFF.

This clone was seen only once. V usage is TRBV18 and J usage is TRBJ1-1, with a possible D match to TRBD1 (6 bases). This CDR3 region has 17 residues. Germline V gene lookup returns CDR1 KGHSH and CDR2 LQKENI. V was pared by 2 bases and J by 4 bases, with 20 bases between. The CDR3 sequence is CASSPFGEKRGSTEAFF. The CDR3 DNA sequence: TGTGCCAGCTCACCATTCGGTGAGAAGAGGGGGAGCACTGAAGCTTTCTTT. The whole variable domain, remainder taken from reference TRBV18 and TRBJ1-1, is NAGVMQNPRHLVRRRGQEARLRCSPMKGHSHVYWYRQLPEEGLKFMVYLQKENIIDESGMPKERFSAEFPKEGPSILRIQQVVRGDSAAYFCASSPFGEKRGSTEAFFGQGTRLTVV.